This TCR beta chain was obtained from a study of blood T cell repertoires in COVID-19. Study-wide context: Spain, Italy and the United States supplied samples that represented acute and convalescent COVID-19. T cells, B-cell-depleted T cells, or PBMCs provided the cDNA or gDNA that served as material.

Original methodology: Using reference gene primer amplification, nucleated cell counts were estimated. This table comes from immunoSEQ multiplex PCR, and its TCRdb copy is limited to in-frame clones, with some not included. That table is the source of V, J and clone size, and D and trimming were worked out from the DNA. The sample has 100,000 or so clones, about nine tenths seen once. V lost 7 bases and J 1 base, leaving 16 bases between the germline ends. Germline CDR1 WSHSY, CDR2 SAAADI. CDR3 length: 15 residues. The V call is TRBV10-2, the J call TRBJ1-1; D uncertain. The sequence derives from a woman between 50 and 59 years old in a cohort sampled during active COVID-19. Input material: peripheral blood. The CDR3 is CASTGARDPNTEAFF. CDR3 bases: TGCGCCAGCACCGGCGCTAGAGATCCGAACACTGAAGCTTTCTTT.